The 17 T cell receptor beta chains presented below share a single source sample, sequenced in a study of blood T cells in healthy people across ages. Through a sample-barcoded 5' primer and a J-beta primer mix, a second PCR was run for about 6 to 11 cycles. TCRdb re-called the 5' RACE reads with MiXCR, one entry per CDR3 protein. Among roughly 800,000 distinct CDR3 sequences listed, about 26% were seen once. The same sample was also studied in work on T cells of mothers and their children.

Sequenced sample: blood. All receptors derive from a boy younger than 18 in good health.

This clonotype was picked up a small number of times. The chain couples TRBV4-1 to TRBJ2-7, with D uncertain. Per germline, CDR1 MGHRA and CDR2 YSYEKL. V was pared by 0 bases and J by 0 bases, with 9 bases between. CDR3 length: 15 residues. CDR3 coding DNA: TGCGCCAGCAGCCAAGAAGATGACACCTCCTACGAGCAGTACTTC. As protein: CASSQEDDTSYEQYF.

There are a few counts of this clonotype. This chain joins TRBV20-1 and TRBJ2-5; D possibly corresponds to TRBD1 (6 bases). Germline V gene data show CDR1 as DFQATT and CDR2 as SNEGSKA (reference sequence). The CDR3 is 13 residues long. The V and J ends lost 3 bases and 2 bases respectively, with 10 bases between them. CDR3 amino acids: CSASPRGQETQYF. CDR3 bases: TGCAGTGCTAGCCCCAGGGGTCAAGAGACCCAGTACTTC.

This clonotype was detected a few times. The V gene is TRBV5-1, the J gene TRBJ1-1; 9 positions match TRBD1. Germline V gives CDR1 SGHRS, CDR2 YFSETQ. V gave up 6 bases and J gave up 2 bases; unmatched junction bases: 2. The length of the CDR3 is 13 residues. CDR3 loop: CASTTGGNTEAFF. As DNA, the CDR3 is TGCGCCAGCACAACAGGGGGCAACACTGAAGCTTTCTTT. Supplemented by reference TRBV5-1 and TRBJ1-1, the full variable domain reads KAGVTQTPRYLIKTRGQQVTLSCSPISGHRSVSWYQQTPGQGLQFLFEYFSETQRNKGNFPGRFSGRQFSNSRSEMNVSTLELGDSALYLCASTTGGNTEAFFGQGTRLTVV.

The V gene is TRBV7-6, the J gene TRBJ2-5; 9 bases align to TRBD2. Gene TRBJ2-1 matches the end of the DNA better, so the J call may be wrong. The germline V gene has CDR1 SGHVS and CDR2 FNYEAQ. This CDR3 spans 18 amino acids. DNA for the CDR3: TGTGCCAGCAGCTTAGCGGCCCAGCGGGGGGCCCCTTGGAATGAGCAGTTCTTC. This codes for CASSLAAQRGAPWNEQFF.

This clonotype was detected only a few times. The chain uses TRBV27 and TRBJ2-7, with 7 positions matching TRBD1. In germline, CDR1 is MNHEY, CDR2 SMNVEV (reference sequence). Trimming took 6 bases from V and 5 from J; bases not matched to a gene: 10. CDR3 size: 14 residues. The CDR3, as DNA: TGTGCCAGCAGACCGACAGGGCTTTACCACGAGCAGTACTTC. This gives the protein CASRPTGLYHEQYF.

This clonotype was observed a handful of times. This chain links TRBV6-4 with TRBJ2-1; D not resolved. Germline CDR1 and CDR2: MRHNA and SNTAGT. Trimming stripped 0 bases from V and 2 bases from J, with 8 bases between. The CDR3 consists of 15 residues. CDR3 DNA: TGTGCCAGCAGTGACTCGGCAGGTACCTACAATGAGCAGTTCTTC. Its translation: CASSDSAGTYNEQFF.

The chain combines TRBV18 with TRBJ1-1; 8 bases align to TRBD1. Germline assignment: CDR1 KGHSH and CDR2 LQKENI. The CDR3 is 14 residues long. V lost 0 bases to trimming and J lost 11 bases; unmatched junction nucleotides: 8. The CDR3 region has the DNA TGTGCCAGCTCACCACCTGGACAGGGCGGTTACGCTTTCTTT. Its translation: CASSPPGQGGYAFF. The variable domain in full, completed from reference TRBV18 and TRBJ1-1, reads NAGVMQNPRHLVRRRGQEARLRCSPMKGHSHVYWYRQLPEEGLKFMVYLQKENIIDESGMPKERFSAEFPKEGPSILRIQQVVRGDSAAYFCASSPPGQGGYAFFGQGTRLTVV.

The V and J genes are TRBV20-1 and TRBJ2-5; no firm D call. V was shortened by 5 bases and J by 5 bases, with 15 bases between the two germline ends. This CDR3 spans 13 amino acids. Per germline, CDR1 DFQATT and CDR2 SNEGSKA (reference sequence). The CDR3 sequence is CSAGPLNAETQYF. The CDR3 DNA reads TGCAGTGCTGGGCCTCTCAATGCGGAGACCCAGTACTTC.

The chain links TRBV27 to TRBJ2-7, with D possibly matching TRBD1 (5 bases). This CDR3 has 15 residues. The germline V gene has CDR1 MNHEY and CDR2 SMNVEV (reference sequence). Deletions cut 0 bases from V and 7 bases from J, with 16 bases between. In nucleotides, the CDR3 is TGTGCCAGCAGTTTATCATTTGGGGCCAAGGGGGAGCAGTACTTC. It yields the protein CASSLSFGAKGEQYF.

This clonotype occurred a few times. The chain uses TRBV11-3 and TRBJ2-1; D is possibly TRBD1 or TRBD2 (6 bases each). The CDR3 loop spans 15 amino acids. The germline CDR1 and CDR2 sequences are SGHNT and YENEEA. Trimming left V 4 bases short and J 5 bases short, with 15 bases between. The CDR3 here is CASSSGGPLNNEQFF. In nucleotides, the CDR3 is TGTGCCAGCAGCTCTGGGGGGCCATTAAACAATGAGCAGTTCTTC.

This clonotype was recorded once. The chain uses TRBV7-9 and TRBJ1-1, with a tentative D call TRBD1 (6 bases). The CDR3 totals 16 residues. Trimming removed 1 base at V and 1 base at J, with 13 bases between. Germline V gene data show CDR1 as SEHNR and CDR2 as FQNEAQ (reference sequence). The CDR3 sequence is CASSLGRNRANTEAFF. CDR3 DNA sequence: TGTGCCAGCAGCTTAGGCCGAAACAGGGCGAACACTGAAGCTTTCTTT.

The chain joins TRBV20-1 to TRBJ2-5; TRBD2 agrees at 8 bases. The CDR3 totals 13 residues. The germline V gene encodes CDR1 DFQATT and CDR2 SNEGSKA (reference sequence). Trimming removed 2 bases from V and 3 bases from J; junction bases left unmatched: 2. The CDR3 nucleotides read TGCAGTGCTAGATTACTAGCGGAAGAGACCCAGTACTTC. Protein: CSARLLAEETQYF.

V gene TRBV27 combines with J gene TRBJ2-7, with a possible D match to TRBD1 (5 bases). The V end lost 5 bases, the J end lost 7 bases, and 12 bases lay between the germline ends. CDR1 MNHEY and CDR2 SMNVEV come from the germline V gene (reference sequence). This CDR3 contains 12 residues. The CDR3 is CASSLPGQEQYF. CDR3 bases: TGTGCCAGCAGTCTACCAGGGCAAGAGCAGTACTTC.

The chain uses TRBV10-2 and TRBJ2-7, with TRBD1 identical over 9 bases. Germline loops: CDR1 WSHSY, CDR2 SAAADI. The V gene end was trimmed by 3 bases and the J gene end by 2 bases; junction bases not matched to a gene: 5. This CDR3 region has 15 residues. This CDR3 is CASSDGGQGTYEQYF. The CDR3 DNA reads TGCGCCAGCAGTGATGGGGGACAGGGAACCTACGAGCAGTACTTC.

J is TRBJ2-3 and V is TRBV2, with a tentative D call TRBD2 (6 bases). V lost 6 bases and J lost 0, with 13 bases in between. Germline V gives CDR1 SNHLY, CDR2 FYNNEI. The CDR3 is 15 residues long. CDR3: CASRTDYPSTDTQYF. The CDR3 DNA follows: TGTGCCAGCAGGACGGACTACCCGAGCACAGATACGCAGTATTTT.

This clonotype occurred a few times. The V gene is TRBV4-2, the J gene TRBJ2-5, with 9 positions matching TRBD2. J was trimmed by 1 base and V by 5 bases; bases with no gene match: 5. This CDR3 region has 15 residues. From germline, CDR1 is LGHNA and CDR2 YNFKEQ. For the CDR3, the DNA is TGTGCCAGCAGCACCAGCGGGGGGTCCCAAGAGACCCAGTACTTC. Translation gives CASSTSGGSQETQYF.

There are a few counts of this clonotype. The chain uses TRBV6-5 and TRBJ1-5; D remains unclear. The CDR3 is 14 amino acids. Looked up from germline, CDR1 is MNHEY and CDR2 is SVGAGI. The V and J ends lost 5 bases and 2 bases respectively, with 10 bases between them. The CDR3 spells CASSPDWGNQPQHF. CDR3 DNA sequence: TGTGCCAGCAGTCCCGATTGGGGCAATCAGCCCCAGCATTTT.